The sequence of this TCR beta chain was determined in a study of cytomegalovirus exposure and HLA in healthy donors. For the study at large: A later analysis reported the approximately 120 validation repertoires used the same platform as the roughly 700 first-cohort repertoires.

There are many counts of this clone. The protocol was immunoSEQ multiplex PCR, while the TCRdb copy is restricted to in-frame clones and leaves out a portion. The sample lists roughly 120,000 clones, roughly 88% seen once, with about 1.8% in the top ten. This receptor was taken from a man younger than 30 in good health and CMV-seronegative. The sample taken for sequencing was PBMCs.

In DNA, the CDR3 is TGTGCCAGCAGTTCCCACCAGTTTGATGACTTTTACGAGCAGTACTTC. Its protein is CASSSHQFDDFYEQYF. This rearrangement joins TRBV6-5 to TRBJ2-7, with no clear D. This CDR3 spans 16 amino acids. Trimming took off 4 bases at V and 4 bases at J, with 20 bases between the two ends. Germline-derived CDR1 and CDR2 are MNHEY and SVGAGI.